The 29 T cell receptor beta chains reported below all come from one sample, sequenced in a study of blood T cell repertoires in COVID-19. The protocol was immunoSEQ multiplex PCR, while the TCRdb copy is restricted to in-frame clones and leaves out a portion. Altogether about 90,000 clones are present, about 91% being singletons, with the ten largest covering 2.3%. The sample consisted of peripheral blood. Receptors originate from a human donor with active COVID-19. The donor label of this sample is uncertain.

With respect to this clone: The same CDR3 is also encoded by other DNA sequences in this sample. The chain couples TRBV7-9 to TRBJ2-6, with unresolved D. CDR1 and CDR2 (germline): SEHNR, FQNEAQ (reference sequence). This CDR3 region has 15 residues. Trimming took 3 bases from V and 1 from J, leaving 7 bases between them. The CDR3 DNA follows: TGTGCCAGCAGCTTGAGAGTGTCTGGGGCCAACGTCCTGACTTTC. Protein sequence: CASSLRVSGANVLTF.

In the case of this clone: Different DNA sequences within this sample yield the same CDR3. The chain employs TRBV3-1 (or the pseudogene TRBV3-2) and TRBJ1-6; tentatively, D is TRBD1 (5 bases). V shed 1 base and J shed 7 bases, with 8 bases lying between them. CDR3 length equals 14 residues. Germline loops: CDR1 LGHDT, CDR2 YNNKEL (reference sequence). The CDR3 nucleotides read TGTGCCAGCAGCCAAGGAAGGGGCAATTCACCCCTCCACTTT. Encoded protein: CASSQGRGNSPLHF.

V and J are TRBV7-9 and TRBJ2-7; TRBD2 agrees at 8 bases. The V and J ends lost 2 bases and 6 bases, in that order; junction bases with no gene match: 9. Germline V CDR1 and CDR2: SEHNR, FQNEAQ (reference sequence). The CDR3 extends over 15 amino acids. The CDR3 DNA reads TGTGCCAGCAGCTTAAGCTTAGCGGGGATAGTCGAGCAGTACTTC. It encodes CASSLSLAGIVEQYF.

The chain has TRBV4-2 and TRBJ2-4, with 8 bases matching TRBD2. From germline, CDR1 is LGHNA and CDR2 YNFKEQ. The V segment lost 0 bases and the J segment 8 bases; nucleotides outside the gene matches: 12. The CDR3 is made up of 17 amino acids. The CDR3 DNA reads as TGTGCCAGCAGCCAAGATGAACGGGGGGGCAAGGAGTACATTCAGTACTTC. Its translation is CASSQDERGGKEYIQYF.

This rearrangement joins TRBV9 to TRBJ2-3; D may be TRBD2 (6 bases). V lost 3 bases, J lost 0 bases, and 14 bases lay in between. This CDR3 has 16 residues. CDR1 and CDR2 from the germline V gene are SGDLS and YYNGEE. In DNA form, the CDR3 reads TGTGCCAGCAGCGCGACAACGGGGGTTAGCACAGATACGCAGTATTTT. As protein: CASSATTGVSTDTQYF.

V usage is TRBV6-5 and J usage is TRBJ1-1, with 7 bases that match TRBD1. CDR3 length: 14 amino acids. Germline loops: CDR1 MNHEY, CDR2 SVGAGI. V shed 6 bases, J shed 6 bases, and the junction held 10 bases outside the gene matches. The CDR3 DNA reads TGTGCCAGCAGCCACAGGGGATGGGGCGCTGAAGCTTTCTTT. Amino acids: CASSHRGWGAEAFF.

This clone was observed a single time. This sequence joins TRBV28 and TRBJ2-3, with TRBD2 matching over 9 bases. V lost 6 bases, J lost 2 bases, and 9 bases stayed unmatched. The germline CDR1 and CDR2 sequences are MDHEN and SYDVKM. CDR3 length equals 16 residues. CDR3 nucleotide sequence: TGTGCCAGCAGAAACTTGCTAGCGGGGTACACAGATACGCAGTATTTT. This sequence encodes CASRNLLAGYTDTQYF.

The chain links TRBV5-6 to TRBJ2-3, with a weak D call TRBD1 (6 bases). CDR1 and CDR2 (germline): SGHDT, YYEEEE. The CDR3 totals 13 residues. V lost 2 bases, J lost 3 bases, and 7 bases lay in between. This CDR3 reads CASSFTGTDTQYF. DNA for the CDR3: TGTGCCAGCAGCTTTACAGGGACAGATACGCAGTATTTT.

The chain uses TRBV5-6 and TRBJ2-7; 10 bases are a match to TRBD1. The J segment lost 3 bases and the V segment lost 0 bases, leaving 6 bases of the junction unmatched. This CDR3 region has 16 residues. In germline, CDR1 is SGHDT, CDR2 YYEEEE. This CDR3 is CASSLEGQGLFYEQYF. The CDR3, as DNA: TGTGCCAGCAGCTTGGAGGGACAGGGGTTATTCTACGAGCAGTACTTC.

This clone showed up just once. The chain uses TRBV13 and TRBJ2-3, with 7 nucleotides matching TRBD1. This CDR3 has 16 amino acids. J was trimmed by 3 bases and V by 2 bases; bases with no gene match: 8. CDR1 is PRHDT and CDR2 is FYEKMQ in the germline V gene (reference sequence). CDR3: CASSLQRDRRTDTQYF. CDR3 DNA sequence: TGTGCCAGCAGCTTACAACGGGACAGAAGGACAGATACGCAGTATTTT.

CDR3 amino acids: CASTGWGRVGGYTF. The CDR3 coding sequence is TGTGCCAGCACCGGATGGGGCAGGGTGGGCGGCTACACCTTC. V gene TRBV3-1 (or the pseudogene TRBV3-2) combines with J gene TRBJ1-2; a possible D gene is TRBD1 (5 bases). The CDR3 totals 14 residues. Germline V CDR1 and CDR2: LGHDT, YNNKEL (reference sequence). V shed 7 bases and J shed 8 bases, with 20 bases lying between them.

The chain combines TRBV7-6 with TRBJ2-2, with D maybe TRBD2 (6 bases). The CDR3 covers 17 residues. Germline CDR1 reads SGHVS; CDR2 reads FNYEAQ. Trimming shortened V by 1 base and J by 3 bases, and 15 bases separated the two germline ends. CDR3 coding DNA: TGTGCCAGCAGCTTAGGCGGAACGGGGGTGCACACCGGGGAGCTGTTTTTT. It is translated as CASSLGGTGVHTGELFF.

The chain joins TRBV3-1 (or the pseudogene TRBV3-2) to TRBJ2-3, with 10 bases matching TRBD2. CDR1 and CDR2 from the germline V gene are LGHDT and YNNKEL (reference sequence). This CDR3 contains 17 residues. V gave up 4 bases and J gave up 1 base; unmatched junction bases: 8. CDR3 sequence: CASSRNLAGAGTDTQYF. CDR3 coding DNA: TGTGCCAGCAGCCGGAACCTAGCGGGGGCCGGCACAGATACGCAGTATTTT.

To note about this clone: One junction end does not reproduce the germline sequence, and a read error may be involved. The CDR3 coding sequence is TGTGCTAGCAGTCTGAATAGCGGGGGGGCCCTAGATACGCAGTATTTT. Translation gives CASSLNSGGALDTQYF. This chain joins TRBV7-7 and TRBJ2-3; the match to TRBD2 covers 11 bases. CDR3 size: 16 residues. CDR1 and CDR2 (germline): SSHAT, FNYEAQ (reference sequence).

This chain connects TRBV11-3 to TRBJ1-1; D gene uncertain. The V gene's germline CDR1 is SGHNT and CDR2 YENEEA. Between the trimmed V and J ends, which lost 2 bases and 9 bases, there was a span of 13 bases. The CDR3 consists of 13 residues. CDR3 bases: TGTGCCAGCAGCTTAAACCAAGGGAGTAAAGCTTTCTTT. It is translated as CASSLNQGSKAFF. Variable domain in full (rest from reference TRBV11-3 and TRBJ1-1): EAGVVQSPRYKIIEKKQPVAFWCNPISGHNTLYWYLQNLGQGPELLIRYENEEAVDDSQLPKDRFSAERLKGVDSTLKIQPAELGDSAVYLCASSLNQGSKAFFGQGTRLTVV.

This chain connects TRBV11-2 to TRBJ2-3; no firm D call. V was clipped by 1 base and J by 0 bases, with 8 bases between them. Germline V gives CDR1 SGHAT, CDR2 FQNNGV. The CDR3 has 15 amino acids. CDR3 bases: TGTGCCAGCAGCTTAGGATCTACTAGCACAGATACGCAGTATTTT. It encodes CASSLGSTSTDTQYF.

The chain recombines TRBV24-1 with TRBJ2-3, with TRBD2 identical over 10 bases. V was clipped by 2 bases and J by 6 bases; unmatched bases: 10. Germline values: CDR1 KGHDR, CDR2 SFDVKD. CDR3 size: 17 residues. This chain's CDR3 is CATSDSSSGGAEDTQYF. In DNA, the CDR3 is TGTGCCACCAGTGATTCTTCAAGCGGGGGGGCCGAGGATACGCAGTATTTT.

The CDR3 region has the DNA TGTGCCAGCAGCTTGGTAGGGAGTGCTGGAAACACCATATATTTT. Its translation is CASSLVGSAGNTIYF. The chain carries TRBV5-5 and TRBJ1-3; no definite D call. The CDR3 is 15 amino acids. The ends were cut back, 0 bases at V and 2 bases at J, with 9 bases in the middle. Germline V CDR1 and CDR2: SGHKS, YYEKEE (reference sequence).

J is TRBJ1-1 and V is TRBV5-4, with a tentative D call TRBD1 (5 bases). CDR3 length equals 13 residues. V was cut by 4 bases and J by 5 bases, with 12 bases left in between. The V gene's germline CDR1 is SGHNT and CDR2 YYREEE (reference sequence). DNA for the CDR3: TGTGCCAGCAGCGGCTCAGGGTGGACTGAAGCTTTCTTT. Its translation: CASSGSGWTEAFF.

V usage is TRBV7-9 and J usage is TRBJ2-1; possible D gene TRBD1, 7 bases. Germline CDR1 SEHNR, CDR2 FQNEAQ (reference sequence). The CDR3 is 16 residues long. Trimming removed 1 base at V and 0 bases at J, with 10 bases between. CDR3 in amino acids: CASSLGQGGSYNEQFF. DNA of the CDR3: TGTGCCAGCAGCTTAGGTCAGGGGGGCTCCTACAATGAGCAGTTCTTC. The full variable domain, completed using reference TRBV7-9 and TRBJ2-1, is DTGVSQNPRHKITKRGQNVTFRCDPISEHNRLYWYRQTLGQGPEFLTYFQNEAQLEKSRLLSDRFSAERPKGSFSTLEIQRTEQGDSAMYLCASSLGQGGSYNEQFFGPGTRLTVL.

V and J are TRBV5-6 and TRBJ2-1; 8 bases map to TRBD2. The germline gives CDR1 SGHDT, CDR2 YYEEEE. The CDR3 consists of 16 residues. The ends lost 3 bases at V and 8 bases at J; junction bases unmatched: 13. DNA of the CDR3: TGTGCCAGCAGCTCCACCGGGCGGGGGGATGAAGATGAGCAGTTCTTC. This translates into CASSSTGRGDEDEQFF.

The J gene is TRBJ1-5, the V gene TRBV5-4; D is perhaps TRBD1 (5 bases). CDR1 and CDR2 from the germline V gene are SGHNT and YYREEE (reference sequence). The CDR3 is 14 residues long. V was pared by 3 bases and J by 2 bases, with 9 bases between. Here the CDR3 reads CASSYQGGNQPQHF. CDR3 in DNA: TGTGCCAGCAGCTATCAGGGTGGCAATCAGCCCCAGCATTTT.

The chain joins TRBV27 to TRBJ2-1, with D tentatively TRBD1 (5 bases). The CDR3 runs to 15 residues. CDR1 is MNHEY and CDR2 is SMNVEV in the germline V gene (reference sequence). V was pared by 7 bases and J by 0 bases, with 13 bases between. The CDR3 coding sequence is TGTGCCAGCACCAGGGCCCCGAGCTCCTACAATGAGCAGTTCTTC. Its translation: CASTRAPSSYNEQFF.

This clone was recorded once. The chain links TRBV14 to TRBJ1-2; D gene ambiguous. The CDR3 has 16 amino acids. Germline loops: CDR1 SGHDN, CDR2 FVKESK. With 4 bases removed from V and 4 bases from J, the gap between germline ends came to 19 bases. CDR3 DNA: TGTGCCAGCAGCCCTCAACGGGTCACTAATCGCTATGGCTACACCTTC. Translated: CASSPQRVTNRYGYTF.

This chain joins TRBV5-1 and TRBJ1-2; TRBD1 is a possible D gene (6 bases). The germline CDR1 and CDR2 sequences are SGHRS and YFSETQ. Trimming removed 3 bases from V and 0 bases from J, with 9 bases in between. The length of the CDR3 is 14 residues. As DNA, the CDR3 is TGCGCCAGCAGCTCGGGACATTCTAACTATGGCTACACCTTC. It yields the protein CASSSGHSNYGYTF.

The rearrangement links TRBV18 to TRBJ2-1, with 7 bases fitting TRBD1. Germline values: CDR1 KGHSH, CDR2 LQKENI. The CDR3 is 16 amino acids. After removal of 6 bases from V and 10 bases from J, the junction contained 18 bases not matched to a gene. CDR3 amino acids: CASSHPSGQVAGEQFF. Written as DNA, the CDR3 is TGTGCCAGCTCTCACCCTAGTGGACAGGTAGCAGGGGAGCAGTTCTTC. The whole variable domain, remainder taken from reference TRBV18 and TRBJ2-1, is NAGVMQNPRHLVRRRGQEARLRCSPMKGHSHVYWYRQLPEEGLKFMVYLQKENIIDESGMPKERFSAEFPKEGPSILRIQQVVRGDSAAYFCASSHPSGQVAGEQFFGPGTRLTVL.

The V and J genes are TRBV24-1 and TRBJ1-5; 7 bases are a match to TRBD1. The trim removed 11 bases at V and 3 bases at J, leaving 9 bases unmatched. The CDR3 covers 14 residues. Germline V lookup: CDR1 KGHDR, CDR2 SFDVKD. In DNA, the CDR3 is TGTGCCAAAACAGGACAGGATGACAATCAGCCCCAGCATTTT. It translates to CAKTGQDDNQPQHF.

The chain joins TRBV3-1 (or the pseudogene TRBV3-2) to TRBJ2-7; 7 nucleotides line up with TRBD1. This CDR3 comprises 15 residues. Germline V gene lookup returns CDR1 LGHDT and CDR2 YNNKEL (reference sequence). After removal of 0 bases from V and 5 bases from J, the junction contained 7 bases not matched to a gene. The CDR3 DNA reads TGTGCCAGCAGCCAAGAGTCTGGGACAGCAAACGAGCAGTACTTC. This sequence encodes CASSQESGTANEQYF.

The rearrangement uses TRBV5-1 and TRBJ2-5; 11 bases agree with TRBD2. CDR1 is SGHRS, CDR2 YFSETQ, per germline. V lost 4 bases and J lost 4; bases outside the gene matches: 9. The CDR3 spans 16 residues. The chain's CDR3 is CASSPETSGEGETQYF. The CDR3 DNA reads TGCGCCAGCAGCCCCGAGACTAGCGGGGAGGGAGAGACCCAGTACTTC.